These T cell receptor beta chains were read from a single sample in a study of PD-1 blockade in classical Hodgkin lymphoma. Method: immunoSEQ multiplex PCR; TCRdb's copy keeps in-frame clones and lacks some. The profile shows tens of thousands of clones, roughly 82% of them singletons. Sample: peripheral blood mononuclear cells (PBMCs), taken before the fourth cycle of nivolumab. Receptor source: a human donor with classical Hodgkin lymphoma. Each CDR3 is given with its conserved first and last residue. Expanded clones are given a class, and other clones once, few, many or no size at all.

once	TRBV6-4	TRBJ2-1	CASSDEAGNYNEQFF
NA	TRBV10-3	TRBJ1-2	CAISETRGDIYGYTF
few	TRBV9	TRBJ2-3	CASSNGGRGRTDTQYF
NA	TRBV19	TRBJ2-1	CASTPGWVAGVAEQFF
NA	TRBV29-1	TRBJ1-5	CSVVGGVDQPQHF
once	TRBV21-1	TRBJ2-2	CASSKKGTANTGELFF
NA	TRBV10-3	TRBJ2-1	CAITGADDEQFF
NA	TRBV5-1	TRBJ2-5	CASSSAQETQYF
NA	TRBV6-6	TRBJ1-2	CASSSGLDGYTF
NA	TRBV6-1	TRBJ2-1	CASSEARQGVSNEQFF
NA	TRBV2	TRBJ2-7	CASSALASGGSEQYF
NA	TRBV6-5	TRBJ2-7	CASSPGFEQYF
NA	TRBV6-5	TRBJ2-2	CASSEADTGELFF
NA	TRBV30	TRBJ2-7	CAWSLTYEQYF
NA	TRBV19	TRBJ2-5	CASSIFPPGTRETQYF
NA	TRBV10-2	TRBJ1-2	CASNLDRVEGYTF
NA	TRBV7-2	TRBJ2-5	CASSPRSARYQETQYF
NA	TRBV18	TRBJ1-1	CASSPGQGGNTEAFF
NA	TRBV6-1	TRBJ1-5	CASSEVGGRNQPQHF
NA	TRBV7-2	TRBJ2-3	CASSLAWGARPTDTQYF
NA	TRBV9	TRBJ1-5	CASSVYGVGQPQHF
NA	TRBV6-5	TRBJ2-1	CASKHEGEQFF
NA	TRBV2	TRBJ1-1	CASRREMEKAFF
NA	TRBV7-2	TRBJ1-1	CASSLVENTEAFF
NA	TRBV5-1	TRBJ2-3	CASMTSGGKVTDTQYF
medium-sized	TRBV7-9	TRBJ1-6	CASSLVSGQSSPLHF
few	TRBV5-6	TRBJ2-7	CASSYGPLVGEQYF
few	TRBV7-2	TRBJ2-7	CASSPSSYEQYF
NA	TRBV27	TRBJ2-5	CASSLSGGALETQYF
NA	TRBV6-4	TRBJ2-1	CASSEQGAVNEQFF
NA	TRBV4-1	TRBJ2-1	CASSPMGYNEQFF
NA	TRBV5-6	TRBJ1-4	CASSPADRGNEKLFF
once	TRBV9	TRBJ1-1	CASSATLDSLNTEAFF
NA	TRBV14	TRBJ2-1	CASSQRHRTTTGNEQFF
NA	TRBV6-5	TRBJ1-2	CASSYSSGGVDGYTF
NA	TRBV5-4	TRBJ2-7	CASSLSSSTYEQYF
NA	TRBV7-9	TRBJ2-5	CASSFKDTPYF
few	TRBV7-3	TRBJ2-7	CASSTTVGSRNYEQYF